Listed below are T cell receptor beta chains from one sample, sequenced in a study of blood T cell repertoires in COVID-19. The repertoire was sequenced with immunoSEQ multiplex PCR; TCRdb's copy has only in-frame clones and lacks some. The sample has 130,000 or so clones, roughly four fifths seen once. Sequencing input: peripheral blood. The receptors stem from a human donor in a cohort sampled during active COVID-19. CDR3s leave out the opening cysteine and the closing phenylalanine or tryptophan. Each record gives: J gene, V gene, CDR3 length, CDR3 protein.

TRBJ2-3 TRBV5-4 13 ASGPGLATTDTQY
TRBJ2-3 TRBV19 14 ATLPSNADSTDTQY
TRBJ1-1 TRBV4-1 12 ASSQETYGPEAF
TRBJ2-3 TRBV4-3 13 ASSQGSGVQDTQY
TRBJ1-5 TRBV2 11 ASSEARHQPQH
TRBJ2-5 TRBV28 12 ASRPGQGYETQY
TRBJ2-2 TRBV2 11 ASRRGWGGELF
TRBJ2-3 TRBV10-3 12 AIRWSQGSDTQY
TRBJ1-6 TRBV6-4 13 ASSPQGENNSPLH
TRBJ2-7 TRBV18 13 ASSPIEQGAGEQY
TRBJ2-3 TRBV7-9 12 ASSLRDRGDTQY
TRBJ1-4 TRBV13 14 ASSPNPRGLGEKLF
TRBJ2-3 TRBV23-1 14 ASNPSGTGGTDTQY
TRBJ2-1 TRBV5-4 14 ASNSGGAGSYNEQF
TRBJ2-4 TRBV3-1/TRBV3-2 11 ASSQGTGSLWY
TRBJ2-3 TRBV28 14 ASRGRERGVTDTQY
TRBJ2-7 TRBV7-7 13 ASSSGTGASYEQY
TRBJ1-4 TRBV6-1 11 ASSDGTGVGLF
TRBJ2-7 TRBV5-1 12 ASSLGTGTYEQY
TRBJ1-4 TRBV28 11 ASSTGTGEKLF
TRBJ2-1 TRBV5-8 13 ASSWTGASYNEQF
TRBJ2-3 TRBV3-1/TRBV3-2 17 ASSQNGQLGQGGTDTQY
TRBJ1-2 TRBV2 11 ASSEMAGGSGL
TRBJ1-1 TRBV10-3 13 AISELGTGGTEAF
TRBJ1-2 TRBV3-1/TRBV3-2 14 ASSQGSGFPPDGYT
TRBJ2-2 TRBV3-1/TRBV3-2 17 ASSQGLAGGSPNTGELF
TRBJ1-5 TRBV23-1 15 ASSPPAGRDSNQPQH
TRBJ1-4 TRBV2 11 ASNRDSNEKLF
TRBJ1-6 TRBV28 13 ASSLGGAFNSPLH
TRBJ1-1 TRBV3-1/TRBV3-2 11 ASSRQGMTEAF
TRBJ1-3 TRBV7-2 15 ASSSQPAGVSGNTIY
TRBJ2-3 TRBV5-1 13 ASSLVSGGPDTQY
TRBJ2-1 TRBV11-3 14 ASSLAGTSGGGEQF
TRBJ2-7 TRBV2 11 ASNRGFSYEQY
TRBJ1-1 TRBV5-1 11 ASGEALNTEAF
TRBJ1-1 TRBV5-8 12 ASDWQGQNTEAF
TRBJ2-1 TRBV20-1 13 SASSMGGGYNEQF
TRBJ1-3 TRBV4-2 10 ASSPGGNTIY
TRBJ1-5 TRBV7-2 13 ASSRDIGSNQPQH
TRBJ1-1 TRBV28 12 ASRPPVQGVEAF
TRBJ2-1 TRBV7-2 13 ASSSVGGAWNEQF
TRBJ1-1 TRBV6-5 13 ASTPGTGWDTEAF
TRBJ1-6 TRBV19 14 ASSIGGGIGHSPLH
TRBJ2-5 TRBV5-1 14 ASSLLTSGGTETQY
TRBJ2-5 TRBV6-5 11 ASSQGGYETQY
TRBJ1-3 TRBV2 11 ATSTGTGNTIY
TRBJ2-2 TRBV2 13 ASGQGAGNTGELF
TRBJ1-3 TRBV6-5 13 ASTFDRAAGNTIY
TRBJ1-3 TRBV6-1 13 ASSEEARRGNTIY
TRBJ2-1 TRBV5-1 12 ASSSYLTGNEQF
TRBJ1-5 TRBV6-5 10 ASRRGLQPQH
TRBJ1-6 TRBV7-8 14 ASSPAPANFNSPLH
TRBJ2-3 TRBV10-3 12 AIRDDRSTDTQY
TRBJ2-1 TRBV10-2 11 ASRLAGAGEQF
TRBJ2-7 TRBV28 12 ASSLLVSSYEQY
TRBJ2-7 TRBV3-1/TRBV3-2 16 ASSQGSTVSTLHSEQY
TRBJ1-2 TRBV5-6 13 ASSLGGVPNYGYT